This T cell receptor (beta chain) derives from a study of blood T cell repertoires in COVID-19. Study as a whole: T cells, B-cell-depleted T cells, or PBMCs provided the cDNA or gDNA that served as material.

Authors' analysis steps: Estimation of nucleated cell counts relied on the amplification of reference gene primers. The protocol was immunoSEQ multiplex PCR, while the TCRdb copy is restricted to in-frame clones and leaves out a portion. V and J calls and clone size follow that table, whereas D and trimming were derived from the DNA. In the table there are approximately 440,000 clones, 80% to 95% of which are singletons. Assignments of participants to cohorts depended upon their own reported clinical history. Symptom resolution, clearance, or two negative PCRs marked the recovered donors of Cohort 3. The germline CDR1 and CDR2 sequences are SGHRS and YFSETQ. The CDR3 contains 16 residues. V was pared by 0 bases and J by 0 bases, with 12 bases between.

Source material: PBMCs or T cells enriched from blood (not recorded which). This rearrangement joins TRBV5-1 to TRBJ1-1; D may be TRBD1 (6 bases). This sequence originates from a man aged 18-30 years who had recovered from COVID-19. CDR3 DNA: TGCGCCAGCAGCTTGGAGGGGGTAGGTATGAACACTGAAGCTTTCTTT. Translating gives CASSLEGVGMNTEAFF.